This T cell receptor (beta chain) was identified during a study of blood T cell repertoires in COVID-19. This CDR3 has 19 amino acids. Germline V gene data show CDR1 as SGDLS and CDR2 as YYNGEE. The V gene end was trimmed by 4 bases and the J gene end by 0 bases; junction bases not matched to a gene: 14. The study assigned cohorts using participant-reported clinical history. Recovery among Cohort 3 donors was established by two negative PCRs, clearance, or symptom resolution. TCRdb keeps only in-frame clones here, not all; method: immunoSEQ multiplex PCR. Found here are approximately 500,000 clones, roughly 90% of them singletons; the top ten hold 1.5% to 2%.

This receptor was identified in a middle-aged woman who had recovered from COVID-19. Sequencing input: PBMCs or T cells enriched from blood (not recorded which). The chain joins TRBV9 to TRBJ1-3; TRBD1 aligns across 9 bases. The CDR3 DNA follows: TGTGCCAGCAGCACCCGAACCTACAGACAGGGGGACTCTGGAAACACCATATATTTT. It is translated as CASSTRTYRQGDSGNTIYF.